The 7 T cell receptor beta chains below were found in one sample sequenced in a study of blood T cell repertoires in COVID-19. Assay: immunoSEQ multiplex PCR; the TCRdb copy retains only in-frame clones and omits some. The sample records approximately 200,000 clones, 86% being singletons. Sequencing used PBMCs or T cells enriched from blood (not recorded which). These receptors came from a woman in her 30s who had recovered from COVID-19.

V gene TRBV10-3 combines with J gene TRBJ2-1; no firm D call. Trimming pared 0 bases from V and 3 bases from J, leaving 12 bases between. CDR1 and CDR2 (germline): ENHRY, SYGVKD. The CDR3 has 16 residues. In nucleotides, the CDR3 is TGTGCCATCAGTGAGTCTCAGGAATCGCGCTACAATGAGCAGTTCTTC. This sequence encodes CAISESQESRYNEQFF.

V usage is TRBV12-3 or TRBV12-4 and J usage is TRBJ2-7; 11 bases line up with TRBD2. This CDR3 region has 13 residues. The V segment lost 3 bases and the J segment 5 bases; nucleotides outside the gene matches: 0. CDR3 sequence reads: CASSLTSGNEQYF. The CDR3 region has the DNA TGTGCCAGCAGTTTGACTAGCGGGAACGAGCAGTACTTC.

The chain uses TRBV12-5 and TRBJ2-3; 9 nucleotides align to TRBD2. The CDR3 loop spans 15 amino acids. Germline-derived CDR1 and CDR2 are LGHNT and FRNRAP. The ends lost 5 bases at V and 0 bases at J; junction bases unmatched: 3. CDR3 sequence reads: CASGPTSGSTDTQYF. The CDR3 nucleotides read TGTGCTAGTGGTCCGACTAGCGGTAGCACAGATACGCAGTATTTT.

The CDR3 sequence: CASSYFPTGGLDEQYF. DNA for the CDR3: TGTGCCAGCAGTTACTTCCCGACAGGGGGTTTGGACGAGCAGTACTTC. The chain carries TRBV6-6 and TRBJ2-7, with 9 nucleotides matching TRBD1. V gave up 1 base and J gave up 5 bases; unmatched junction bases: 9. Germline CDR1 MNHNY, CDR2 SVGAGI (reference sequence). CDR3 length: 16 amino acids.

The rearrangement uses TRBV2 and TRBJ2-1; 7 bases fit TRBD2. With V trimmed by 6 bases and J by 2 bases, 1 base remained unmatched. The CDR3 has 13 residues. CDR1 and CDR2 from the germline V gene are SNHLY and FYNNEI. The CDR3 DNA sequence: TGTGCCAGCAGCGGGAGGACCTACAATGAGCAGTTCTTC. Amino acids: CASSGRTYNEQFF.

The chain uses TRBV9 and TRBJ2-2; 12 bases line up with TRBD2. With 4 bases clipped from V and 3 bases from J, the junction kept 4 bases outside the gene matches. Germline lookup yields CDR1 SGDLS and CDR2 YYNGEE. This CDR3 spans 16 amino acids. The CDR3 DNA reads TGTGCCAGCAGCCTAAGACTAGCGGGAGACACCGGGGAGCTGTTTTTT. This gives the protein CASSLRLAGDTGELFF.

The rearrangement uses TRBV19 and TRBJ2-7; D may be TRBD1 (5 bases). CDR3 length equals 18 residues. Germline CDR1 and CDR2: LNHDA and SQIVND (reference sequence). The V and J ends lost 0 bases and 0 bases respectively, with 18 bases between them. The CDR3 protein is CASSIEAPMTAVSYEQYF. The CDR3 nucleotides are TGTGCCAGTAGTATAGAAGCCCCCATGACAGCCGTCTCCTACGAGCAGTACTTC.